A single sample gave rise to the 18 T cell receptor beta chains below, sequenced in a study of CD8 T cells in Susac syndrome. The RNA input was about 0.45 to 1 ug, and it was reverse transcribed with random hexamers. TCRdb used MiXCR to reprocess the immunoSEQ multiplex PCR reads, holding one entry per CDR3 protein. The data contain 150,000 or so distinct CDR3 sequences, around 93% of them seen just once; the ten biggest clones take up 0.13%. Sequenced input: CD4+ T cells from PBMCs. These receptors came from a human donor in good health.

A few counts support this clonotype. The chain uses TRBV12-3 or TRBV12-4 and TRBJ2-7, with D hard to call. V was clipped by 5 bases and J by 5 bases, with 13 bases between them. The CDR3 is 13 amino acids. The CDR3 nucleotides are TGTGCCAGCAGTCCCGGCCCGTCGGACGAGCAGTACTTC. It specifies CASSPGPSDEQYF.

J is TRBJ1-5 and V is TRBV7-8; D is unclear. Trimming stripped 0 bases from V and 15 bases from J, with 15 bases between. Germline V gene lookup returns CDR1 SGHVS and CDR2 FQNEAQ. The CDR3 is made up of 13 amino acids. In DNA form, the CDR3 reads TGTGCCAGCAGCTTAGCCGCAGGCTTTTTCGTGCATTTT. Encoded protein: CASSLAAGFFVHF. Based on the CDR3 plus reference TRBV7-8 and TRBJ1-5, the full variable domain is GAGVSQSPRYKVAKRGQDVALRCDPISGHVSLFWYQQALGQGPEFLTYFQNEAQLDKSGLPSDRFFAERPEGSVSTLKIQRTQQEDSAVYLCASSLAAGFFVHFGDGTRLSIL.

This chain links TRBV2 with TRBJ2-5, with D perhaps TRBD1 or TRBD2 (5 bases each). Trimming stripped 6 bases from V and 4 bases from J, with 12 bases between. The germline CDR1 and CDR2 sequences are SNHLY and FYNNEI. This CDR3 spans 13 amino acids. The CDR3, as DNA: TGTGCCAGCAGATGGGACCCGGCAGAGACCCAGTACTTC. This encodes CASRWDPAETQYF.

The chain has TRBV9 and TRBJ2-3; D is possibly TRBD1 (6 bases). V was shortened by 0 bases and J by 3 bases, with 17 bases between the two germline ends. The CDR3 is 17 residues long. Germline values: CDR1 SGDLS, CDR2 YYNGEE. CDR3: CASSVASGAGGTDTQYF. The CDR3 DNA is TGTGCCAGCAGCGTAGCCTCAGGGGCTGGAGGAACAGATACGCAGTATTTT.

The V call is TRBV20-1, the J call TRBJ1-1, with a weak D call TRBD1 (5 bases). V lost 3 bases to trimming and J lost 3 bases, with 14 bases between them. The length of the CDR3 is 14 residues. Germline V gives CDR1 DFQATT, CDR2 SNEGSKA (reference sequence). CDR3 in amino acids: CSARGGRADTEAFF. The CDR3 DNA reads TGCAGTGCTAGGGGAGGCAGGGCGGACACTGAAGCTTTCTTT.

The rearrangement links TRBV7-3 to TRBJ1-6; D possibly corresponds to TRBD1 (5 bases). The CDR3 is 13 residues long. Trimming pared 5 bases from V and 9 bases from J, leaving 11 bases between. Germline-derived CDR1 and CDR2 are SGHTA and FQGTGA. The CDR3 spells CASSLGTGSPLHF. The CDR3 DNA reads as TGTGCCAGCAGCCTAGGGACGGGTTCACCCCTCCACTTT.

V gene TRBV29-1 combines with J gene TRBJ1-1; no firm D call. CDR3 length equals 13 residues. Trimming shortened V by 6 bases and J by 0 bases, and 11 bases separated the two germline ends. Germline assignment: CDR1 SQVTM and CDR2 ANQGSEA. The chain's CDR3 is CSVRPHLNTEAFF. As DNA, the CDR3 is TGCAGCGTCCGCCCTCATTTGAACACTGAAGCTTTCTTT.

CDR3 in amino acids: CASSLQGSSNYGYTF. The CDR3 DNA follows: TGTGCCAGCAGCCTACAGGGGTCTTCTAACTATGGCTACACCTTC. The chain couples TRBV7-3 to TRBJ1-2, with TRBD1 identical over 7 bases. Germline V gives CDR1 SGHTA, CDR2 FQGTGA. V lost 5 bases to trimming and J lost 0 bases; unmatched junction nucleotides: 6. The CDR3 has 15 residues.

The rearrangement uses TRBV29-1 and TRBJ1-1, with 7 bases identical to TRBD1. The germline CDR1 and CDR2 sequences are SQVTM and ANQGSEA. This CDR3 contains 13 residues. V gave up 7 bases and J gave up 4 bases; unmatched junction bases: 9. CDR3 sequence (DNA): TGCAGCGCCGTCTCCCCAGGGGGCACTGAAGCTTTCTTT. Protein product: CSAVSPGGTEAFF.

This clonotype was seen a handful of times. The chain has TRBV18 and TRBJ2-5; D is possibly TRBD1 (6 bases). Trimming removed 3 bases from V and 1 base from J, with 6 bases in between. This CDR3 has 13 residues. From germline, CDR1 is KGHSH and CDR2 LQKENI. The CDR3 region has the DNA TGTGCCAGCTCACCGACAGGCCAAGAGACCCAGTACTTC. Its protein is CASSPTGQETQYF.

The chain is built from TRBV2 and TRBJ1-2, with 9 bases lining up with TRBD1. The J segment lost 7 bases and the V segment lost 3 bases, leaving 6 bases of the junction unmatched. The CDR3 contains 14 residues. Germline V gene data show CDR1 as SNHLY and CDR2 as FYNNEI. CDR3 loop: CASSDWDRVVGYTF. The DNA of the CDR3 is TGTGCCAGCAGTGATTGGGACAGGGTGGTTGGCTACACCTTC.

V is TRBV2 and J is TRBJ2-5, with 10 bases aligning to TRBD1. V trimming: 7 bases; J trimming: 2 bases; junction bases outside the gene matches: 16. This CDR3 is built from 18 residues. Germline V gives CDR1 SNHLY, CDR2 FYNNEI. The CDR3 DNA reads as TGTGCCAGCAATGCTGACGGGACAGGGGCTCTGGGTCAAGAGACCCAGTACTTC. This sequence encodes CASNADGTGALGQETQYF. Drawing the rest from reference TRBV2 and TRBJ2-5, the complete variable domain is EPEVTQTPSHQVTQMGQEVILRCVPISNHLYFYWYRQILGQKVEFLVSFYNNEISEKSEIFDDQFSVERPDGSNFTLKIRSTKLEDSAMYFCASNADGTGALGQETQYFGPGTRLLVL.

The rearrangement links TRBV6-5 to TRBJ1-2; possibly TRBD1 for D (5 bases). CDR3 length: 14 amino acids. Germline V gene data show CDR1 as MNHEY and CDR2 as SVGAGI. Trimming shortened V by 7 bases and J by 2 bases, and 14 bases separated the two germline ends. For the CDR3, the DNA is TGTGCCAGCACCACAAGACAGAGCAACTATGGCTACACCTTC. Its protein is CASTTRQSNYGYTF.

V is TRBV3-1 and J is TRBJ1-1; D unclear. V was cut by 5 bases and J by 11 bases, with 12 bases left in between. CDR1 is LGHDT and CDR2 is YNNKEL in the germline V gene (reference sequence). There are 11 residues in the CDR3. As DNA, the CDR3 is TGTGCCAGCAGCTCCCAGATCGAGGCTTTCTTT. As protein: CASSSQIEAFF.

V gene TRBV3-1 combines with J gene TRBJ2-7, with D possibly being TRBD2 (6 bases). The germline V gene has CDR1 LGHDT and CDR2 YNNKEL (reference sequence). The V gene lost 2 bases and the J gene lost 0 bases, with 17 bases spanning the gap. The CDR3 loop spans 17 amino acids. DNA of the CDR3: TGTGCCAGCAGCCAACATGAGATTAGCGGCTTCTCCTACGAGCAGTACTTC. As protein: CASSQHEISGFSYEQYF.

The CDR3 nucleotides are TGTGCCAGCAGCGTAGGACTAGCGGGGCAGGATACGGTGTTCTTC. This encodes CASSVGLAGQDTVFF. V usage is TRBV9 and J usage is TRBJ2-1; 11 bases fit TRBD2. V trimming: 0 bases; J trimming: 15 bases; junction bases outside the gene matches: 11. The CDR3 runs 15 residues. CDR1 is SGDLS, CDR2 YYNGEE, per germline.

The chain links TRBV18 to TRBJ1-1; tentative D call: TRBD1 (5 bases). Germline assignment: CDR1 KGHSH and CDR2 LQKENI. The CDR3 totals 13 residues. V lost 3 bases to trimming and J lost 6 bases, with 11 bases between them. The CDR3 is CASSPGQEAEAFF. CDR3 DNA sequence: TGTGCCAGCTCACCGGGGCAGGAGGCTGAAGCTTTCTTT. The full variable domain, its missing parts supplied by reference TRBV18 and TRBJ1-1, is NAGVMQNPRHLVRRRGQEARLRCSPMKGHSHVYWYRQLPEEGLKFMVYLQKENIIDESGMPKERFSAEFPKEGPSILRIQQVVRGDSAAYFCASSPGQEAEAFFGQGTRLTVV.

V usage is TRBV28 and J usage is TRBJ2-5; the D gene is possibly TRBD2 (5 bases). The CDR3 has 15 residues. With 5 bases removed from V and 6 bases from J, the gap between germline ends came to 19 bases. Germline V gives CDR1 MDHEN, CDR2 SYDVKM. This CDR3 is CASSPSGEKRKTQYF. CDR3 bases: TGTGCCAGCAGTCCCTCGGGTGAAAAGCGGAAGACCCAGTACTTC.